Listed below are T cell receptor beta chains from one sample, sequenced in a study of identifying expanded T cells in peripheral blood. TCRdb's copy holds only in-frame clones and misses some; the assay was immunoSEQ multiplex PCR. The sample contains about 130,000 clones, about 86% of which appear only once. Sequences were obtained from blood. The source is a person aged 18 to 70 in good health. CDR3s include the opening cysteine and the closing phenylalanine or tryptophan. The D gene is left open where the match is weak. Size is omitted from some rows. Given values are once, few, many or a class for expanded clones.

DNA	CDR3	D	size	V	J
TGTGCCAGCAGCTTGTCACAGGGGGTTCGGGAGACCCAGTACTTC	CASSLSQGVRETQYF	TRBD1	.	TRBV5-5	TRBJ2-5
TGTGCCAGCAGCGATGGACTAGCGGGGGGCCCCCAAGAGACCCAGTACTTC	CASSDGLAGGPQETQYF	.	.	TRBV21-1	TRBJ2-5
TGTGCCACCAGCAGAGATCCGACAGATACGCAGTATTTT	CATSRDPTDTQYF	.	few	TRBV15	TRBJ2-3
TGTGCCAGCAGCTTAGCGGGCGGGAACACTGAAGCTTTCTTT	CASSLAGGNTEAFF	.	.	TRBV7-9	TRBJ1-1
TGTGCCAGCAGCCAAGGTCTGGGAACTTCATTTTCAGGGGAGCAGTACTTC	CASSQGLGTSFSGEQYF	.	.	TRBV4-2	TRBJ2-7
TGTGCCAGCAGCGAAGGTGGGGGGATCACAGATACGCAGTATTTT	CASSEGGGITDTQYF	.	.	TRBV4-2	TRBJ2-3
TGTGCCAGCAGCGAAAGCGGGAGTTTCGACAATGAGCAGTTCTTC	CASSESGSFDNEQFF	TRBD2	once	TRBV27	TRBJ2-1
TGTGCCAGCAGCGGAGGAGTTCTGGTCAATGAGCAGTTCTTC	CASSGGVLVNEQFF	.	once	TRBV5-8	TRBJ2-1
TGTGCCAGCAGCTTAGACTTGGTGAACACTGAAGCTTTCTTT	CASSLDLVNTEAFF	.	few	TRBV7-9	TRBJ1-1
TGTGCCAGCTTTCCGGACAGGGGGAACACTGAAGCTTTCTTT	CASFPDRGNTEAFF	TRBD1	.	TRBV18	TRBJ1-1
TGCAGCGTACAGGGCCAGTACAACACTGAAGCTTTCTTT	CSVQGQYNTEAFF	.	.	TRBV29-1	TRBJ1-1
TGTGCCAGCTCGCCCGGGACAGGGGGCGGCTACACCTTC	CASSPGTGGGYTF	TRBD1	.	TRBV18	TRBJ1-2
TGTGCCTGGAGTATAACAGGGTTTCCTGGAAACACCATATATTTT	CAWSITGFPGNTIYF	.	.	TRBV30	TRBJ1-3
TGTGCCAGCAGTCCGTCGGGACGCGGTTCCTACAATGAGCAGTTCTTC	CASSPSGRGSYNEQFF	.	once	TRBV27	TRBJ2-1
TGCGCCAGCAGCTTTCCCGGGACAGCCTATGGCTACACCTTC	CASSFPGTAYGYTF	TRBD1	.	TRBV5-1	TRBJ1-2
TGTGCCAGCAAACTCGCCGGGACCGATTATCAGCCCCAGCATTTT	CASKLAGTDYQPQHF	.	.	TRBV2	TRBJ1-5
TGTGCCAGCAGCGGGAGGGGGACAGGCTACGAGCAGTACTTC	CASSGRGTGYEQYF	TRBD1	.	TRBV9	TRBJ2-7
TGCGCCAGCGGAGAGGACAGCCTTGACGAGACCCAGTACTTC	CASGEDSLDETQYF	.	.	TRBV5-1	TRBJ2-5
TGTGCCAGCAGCCCAGGGACTAGCGGGAGGGAGCAGTTCTTC	CASSPGTSGREQFF	TRBD2	once	TRBV7-2	TRBJ2-1
TGTGCCAGCAGCCAAGAAGGAATCGACAGGGCCAATCAGCCCCAGCATTTT	CASSQEGIDRANQPQHF	TRBD1	.	TRBV4-2	TRBJ1-5
TGTGCCAGCAGCTTAGTACAGGGTGTAGATTACGAGCAGTACTTC	CASSLVQGVDYEQYF	.	.	TRBV7-9	TRBJ2-7
TGCGCCAGCAGCCAAGAGGGGACCTACAATGAGCAGTTCTTC	CASSQEGTYNEQFF	.	once	TRBV4-1	TRBJ2-1
TGCGCCAGCAGCCGACAAGGACGGAACTCTGGGGCCAACGTCCTGACTTTC	CASSRQGRNSGANVLTF	.	.	TRBV4-1	TRBJ2-6
TGTGCCAGCAGCCATTCGGCGACTAGCGGGGAAGGGGACGAGCAGTACTTC	CASSHSATSGEGDEQYF	TRBD2	.	TRBV4-2	TRBJ2-7
TGTGCCAGCAGCGTAGGAACCCGCCAGGGCACAGATACGCAGTATTTT	CASSVGTRQGTDTQYF	.	.	TRBV9	TRBJ2-3
TGTGCCAGCAGCTTAGTTGGAGGGGGCTACTTTGGGGACACCGGGGAGCTGTTTTTT	CASSLVGGGYFGDTGELFF	.	.	TRBV7-2	TRBJ2-2